The clone carrying this TCR beta chain is classed as medium-sized by frequency. Germline CDR1 and CDR2: SGHAT and FQDESV (reference sequence). The CDR3 is made up of 15 amino acids. Approximately 40,000 genome equivalents of blood DNA were amplified for TRB. TRB rearrangements were amplified by touch-down multiplex PCR with mixed TRB-A/B primers. TCRdb reprocessed the multiplex PCR reads and stores each CDR3 protein as one record, lacking DNA. This repertoire comprises about 3,900 distinct CDR3 sequences; its ten largest clones make up 13% to 15%. This sample stems from a study of T cell clusters in autoimmune cytopenias. Overall study: The median distinct TRB clonotype count was approximately 2,500 per sample, from a median roughly 50,000 reads.

This chain connects TRBV11-1 to TRBJ2-1. The clonotype comes from a human donor with an autoimmune cytopenia or autoimmune hepatitis (not recorded which). Input material: peripheral blood. The CDR3 loop is CASSSSGGSYNEQFF.